These 32 T cell receptor beta chains were all obtained from the same sample, sequenced in a study of shared clonotypes between healthy human individuals. Profiled with immunoSEQ multiplex PCR; TCRdb holds only in-frame clones, not every one. The table has about 1.5 million clones, roughly 98% seen once. The sequenced sample consisted of naive CD4+ T cells sorted from blood. Subset given: CD45RA+ positively selected. These receptors were collected from a man younger than 40 in good health.

CDR3 amino acids: CASRHQREGLNEQFF. The CDR3 bases are TGTGCCAGCAGACATCAGCGGGAGGGCCTGAATGAGCAGTTCTTC. The chain uses TRBV27 and TRBJ2-1; TRBD2 matches 10 bases. Germline CDR1 reads MNHEY; CDR2 reads SMNVEV (reference sequence). The CDR3 has 15 amino acids. The trim removed 6 bases at V and 7 bases at J, leaving 9 bases unmatched.

This chain links TRBV5-1 with TRBJ1-2, with 8 positions matching TRBD1. J lost 6 bases, V lost 2 bases, and 6 bases had no gene match. Germline lookup yields CDR1 SGHRS and CDR2 YFSETQ. This CDR3 has 14 residues. For the CDR3, the DNA is TGCGCCAGCAGCTTCTTTGGACAGGGCAATGGCTACACCTTC. This gives the protein CASSFFGQGNGYTF.

To note about this clone: Different DNA sequences within this sample yield the same CDR3. The chain combines TRBV5-6 with TRBJ2-5, with D unclear. The V gene's germline CDR1 is SGHDT and CDR2 YYEEEE. V lost 1 base and J lost 4, with 5 bases in between. This CDR3 is 12 amino acids long. The CDR3 region is CASSLWGETQYF. The DNA for the CDR3 is TGTGCCAGCAGCTTGTGGGGAGAGACCCAGTACTTC.

The V gene is TRBV6-7, the J gene TRBJ1-2; maybe TRBD1 (5 bases). TRBV6-7 is labeled an ORF, and its function is uncertain. Trimming took off 4 bases at V and 6 bases at J, with 15 bases between the two ends. The CDR3 consists of 14 residues. CDR3 DNA: TGTGCCAGCAGTTTCCTTGACCGGGGGGATGGCTACACCTTC. Translation: CASSFLDRGDGYTF.

This rearrangement joins TRBV7-9 to TRBJ2-5; D could derive from TRBD1 or TRBD2 (6 bases each). Germline V gene sequence: CDR1 SEHNR, CDR2 FQNEAQ (reference sequence). V lost 7 bases and J 5 bases, leaving 14 bases between the germline ends. The CDR3 spans 13 residues. This CDR3 reads CASTKGGLETQYF. The CDR3 DNA reads as TGTGCCAGCACCAAAGGGGGGTTGGAGACCCAGTACTTC.

The chain carries TRBV5-6 and TRBJ1-5; unclear D gene. This CDR3 has 12 amino acids. Germline V gene data show CDR1 as SGHDT and CDR2 as YYEEEE. Trimming took off 0 bases at V and 9 bases at J, with 7 bases between the two ends. The CDR3 loop reads CASSLASGPQHF. The CDR3 nucleotides are TGTGCCAGCAGCTTGGCCTCAGGGCCCCAGCATTTT.

The chain links TRBV15 to TRBJ2-2; 9 bases align to TRBD2. Trimming took 6 bases from V and 1 from J; bases not matched to a gene: 3. The CDR3 loop spans 15 amino acids. The germline CDR1 and CDR2 sequences are LNHNV and YYDKDF (reference sequence). CDR3 in amino acids: CATRRLAVNTGELFF. CDR3 DNA: TGTGCCACCAGGAGACTAGCGGTGAACACCGGGGAGCTGTTTTTT. Full variable domain (outside the CDR3, taken from reference TRBV15 and TRBJ2-2): DAMVIQNPRYQVTQFGKPVTLSCSQTLNHNVMYWYQQKSSQAPKLLFHYYDKDFNNEADTPDNFQSRRPNTSFCFLDIRSPGLGDTAMYLCATRRLAVNTGELFFGEGSRLTVL.

The rearrangement uses TRBV5-1 and TRBJ1-1, with a weak D call TRBD1 (5 bases). Trimming stripped 6 bases from V and 1 base from J, with 22 bases between. CDR1 is SGHRS and CDR2 is YFSETQ in the germline V gene. The CDR3 totals 17 residues. DNA for the CDR3: TGCGCCAGCAAAGTATCCCTGGGCCCAACAGGGAACACTGAAGCTTTCTTT. Its protein product is CASKVSLGPTGNTEAFF.

The chain joins TRBV6-1 to TRBJ2-7; unclear D gene. V lost 11 bases to trimming and J lost 4 bases, with 12 bases between them. Germline V lookup: CDR1 MNHNS, CDR2 SASEGT. The CDR3 totals 11 residues. CDR3 region: CAVLLAYEQYF. CDR3 DNA: TGTGCCGTACTGTTGGCGTACGAGCAGTACTTC.

The chain has TRBV7-2 and TRBJ2-5, with 15 bases lining up with TRBD2. V was clipped by 5 bases and J by 5 bases; unmatched bases: 3. This CDR3 region has 15 residues. Germline-derived CDR1 and CDR2 are SGHTA and FQGNSA. In DNA, the CDR3 is TGTGCCAGCAGCCCTGGACTAGCGGGAGGGGAGACCCAGTACTTC. As protein: CASSPGLAGGETQYF. The full variable domain, in which reference TRBV7-2 and TRBJ2-5 provide the parts outside the CDR3, is GAGVSQSPSNKVTEKGKDVELRCDPISGHTALYWYRQSLGQGLEFLIYFQGNSAPDKSGLPSDRFSAERTGGSVSTLTIQRTQQEDSAVYLCASSPGLAGGETQYFGPGTRLLVL.

In DNA form, the CDR3 reads TGCGCCAGCAGCTTGGCTATAGAGACCAACTATGGCTACACCTTC. Encoded protein: CASSLAIETNYGYTF. This sequence joins TRBV5-1 and TRBJ1-2; D is uncertain. Trimming removed 0 bases from V and 2 bases from J, with 11 bases in between. The CDR3 is 15 amino acids. Germline V lookup: CDR1 SGHRS, CDR2 YFSETQ.

The chain uses TRBV6-6 and TRBJ2-1; 9 bases agree with TRBD2. This CDR3 is 14 amino acids long. J gave up 5 bases and V 4 bases, and 3 bases lay outside the gene matches. In germline, CDR1 is MNHNY, CDR2 SVGAGI (reference sequence). The CDR3 loop reads CASSSAGGDNEQFF. In DNA form, the CDR3 reads TGTGCCAGCAGTTCCGCGGGGGGGGACAATGAGCAGTTCTTC.

The V call is TRBV28, the J call TRBJ1-5, with 7 nucleotides matching TRBD1. CDR3 length: 15 amino acids. With 2 bases clipped from V and 6 bases from J, the junction kept 7 bases outside the gene matches. Germline assignment: CDR1 MDHEN and CDR2 SYDVKM. Written as DNA, the CDR3 is TGTGCCAGCAGTTTACCAACAGGGGTGACTCAGCCCCAGCATTTT. Its translation: CASSLPTGVTQPQHF.

The chain uses TRBV9 and TRBJ2-1, with 8 bases matching TRBD2. CDR1 SGDLS and CDR2 YYNGEE come from the germline V gene. The CDR3 length is 17 residues. Germline trimming cut 0 bases from V and 0 bases from J; bases unmatched to any gene: 5. Here the CDR3 reads CASSVELAVSSYNEQFF. DNA for the CDR3: TGTGCCAGCAGCGTAGAACTAGCGGTCAGCTCCTACAATGAGCAGTTCTTC.

The rearrangement uses TRBV19 and TRBJ2-6, with 12 positions matching TRBD1. J lost 1 base, V lost 4 bases, and 5 bases had no gene match. Germline V gene data show CDR1 as LNHDA and CDR2 as SQIVND (reference sequence). The CDR3 totals 18 residues. The CDR3 region has the DNA TGTGCCAGTAGTAGGGGGACAGGGGGCCTATCTGGGGCCAACGTCCTGACTTTC. This translates into CASSRGTGGLSGANVLTF.

The CDR3 sequence: CASSLARANTEAFF. CDR3 nucleotides: TGCGCCAGCAGCTTGGCCAGGGCGAACACTGAAGCTTTCTTT. V and J are TRBV5-1 and TRBJ1-1, with D possibly matching TRBD1 (5 bases). Per germline, CDR1 SGHRS and CDR2 YFSETQ. This CDR3 is built from 14 residues. Trimming left V 0 bases short and J 1 base short, with 7 bases between. The full variable domain, rest sourced from reference TRBV5-1 and TRBJ1-1, is KAGVTQTPRYLIKTRGQQVTLSCSPISGHRSVSWYQQTPGQGLQFLFEYFSETQRNKGNFPGRFSGRQFSNSRSEMNVSTLELGDSALYLCASSLARANTEAFFGQGTRLTVV.

The chain uses TRBV9 and TRBJ1-1; no clear D gene. This CDR3 is 14 amino acids long. The germline V and J ends were trimmed by 0 bases and 3 bases, with 9 bases remaining between them. The V gene's germline CDR1 is SGDLS and CDR2 YYNGEE. CDR3 in amino acids: CASSVAEIYTEAFF. The CDR3 nucleotides read TGTGCCAGCAGCGTAGCTGAGATCTACACTGAAGCTTTCTTT.

The chain is built from TRBV28 and TRBJ1-5, with 8 bases aligning to TRBD1. The CDR3 contains 15 residues. Germline V gene sequence: CDR1 MDHEN, CDR2 SYDVKM. J gave up 7 bases and V 5 bases, and 10 bases lay outside the gene matches. Here the CDR3 reads CASSKNRGGNQPQHF. The CDR3, as DNA: TGTGCCAGCAGTAAGAACAGGGGGGGAAACCAGCCCCAGCATTTT.

This chain uses TRBV7-8 with TRBJ1-2, with TRBD1 matching over 9 bases. The junction had 15 bases not matched to a gene; V was cut back by 5 bases and J by 5 bases. The CDR3 sequence is 17 residues long. Germline CDR1 and CDR2: SGHVS and FQNEAQ. Here the CDR3 reads CASSQPTGTGTGYGYTF. CDR3 nucleotide sequence: TGTGCCAGCAGCCAACCAACCGGGACAGGGACCGGATATGGCTACACCTTC.

The V gene is TRBV4-3, the J gene TRBJ2-2; a weak D match, TRBD1 (5 bases). V gave up 1 base and J gave up 6 bases, with 18 bases separating them. There are 17 residues in the CDR3. Germline CDR1 is LGHNA and CDR2 is YSLEER. The CDR3 protein is CASSQVGLGASSGELFF. The DNA of the CDR3 is TGCGCCAGCAGCCAAGTAGGGCTAGGGGCTTCCTCCGGGGAGCTGTTTTTT.

The chain joins TRBV4-3 to TRBJ2-7, with D tentatively TRBD2 (6 bases). The CDR3 length is 17 residues. The germline gives CDR1 LGHNA, CDR2 YSLEER. The V gene lost 0 bases and the J gene lost 6 bases, with 21 bases spanning the gap. The DNA for the CDR3 is TGCGCCAGCAGCCAAGATCGGGGGACTGCCGGTAACGCCGAGCAGTACTTC. It encodes CASSQDRGTAGNAEQYF.

The V and J genes are TRBV5-1 and TRBJ2-7; D may match TRBD1 or TRBD2 (5 bases each). Deletions cut 4 bases from V and 3 bases from J, with 11 bases between. This CDR3 has 13 residues. Germline V gives CDR1 SGHRS, CDR2 YFSETQ. This CDR3 reads CASSRDLGYEQYF. The DNA of the CDR3 is TGCGCCAGCAGCCGGGACCTGGGCTACGAGCAGTACTTC.

This chain joins TRBV5-6 and TRBJ2-1, with TRBD2 matching 13 bases. Per the germline V gene, CDR1 is SGHDT and CDR2 is YYEEEE. The CDR3 spans 16 residues. V trimming: 2 bases; J trimming: 7 bases; junction bases outside the gene matches: 6. DNA of the CDR3: TGTGCCAGCAGCTTCCGGACTAGCGGGAGTGGGAATGAGCAGTTCTTC. Its translation: CASSFRTSGSGNEQFF.

Remarks on this clone: Different DNA sequences within this sample yield the same CDR3. The V gene is TRBV7-2, the J gene TRBJ1-1; D perhaps matches TRBD1 (5 bases). The CDR3 spans 13 residues. Germline V gene lookup returns CDR1 SGHTA and CDR2 FQGNSA. Trimming took 3 bases from V and 1 from J, leaving 6 bases between them. The CDR3 nucleotides are TGTGCCAGCAGCTTTACAGGGAACACTGAAGCTTTCTTT. Translating gives CASSFTGNTEAFF.

The J gene is TRBJ2-3, the V gene TRBV6-1; the D call may be TRBD1 or TRBD2 (5 bases each). Germline CDR1 reads MNHNS; CDR2 reads SASEGT. The V and J ends lost 1 base and 4 bases respectively, with 9 bases between them. The CDR3 has 14 residues. CDR3 in amino acids: CASSEGGAADTQYF. CDR3 in DNA: TGTGCCAGCAGTGAAGGAGGGGCGGCAGATACGCAGTATTTT.

V is TRBV6-6 and J is TRBJ1-5, with D hard to call. The CDR3 has 13 residues. V was shortened by 8 bases and J by 3 bases, with 11 bases between the two germline ends. CDR1 MNHNY and CDR2 SVGAGI come from the germline V gene (reference sequence). The CDR3 spells CASDISSNQPQHF. The CDR3 DNA is TGTGCCAGCGACATTAGTTCCAATCAGCCCCAGCATTTT.

V usage is TRBV29-1 and J usage is TRBJ2-1; D unresolved. Trimming stripped 1 base from V and 2 bases from J, with 9 bases between. CDR1 SQVTM and CDR2 ANQGSEA come from the germline V gene. The length of the CDR3 is 14 residues. CDR3 sequence: CSVEAEKTYNEQFF. DNA of the CDR3: TGCAGCGTTGAAGCAGAGAAGACCTACAATGAGCAGTTCTTC.

The chain employs TRBV18 and TRBJ1-3; D call uncertain. The CDR3 is 13 residues long. Trimming pared 2 bases from V and 7 bases from J, leaving 9 bases between. Per the germline V gene, CDR1 is KGHSH and CDR2 is LQKENI. CDR3 sequence: CASSPSSPNTIYF. Written as DNA, the CDR3 is TGTGCCAGCTCACCATCTTCCCCTAACACCATATATTTT.

V usage is TRBV5-1 and J usage is TRBJ2-7; 11 positions agree with TRBD2. The CDR3 runs 15 residues. J was trimmed by 6 bases and V by 2 bases; bases with no gene match: 7. Germline assignment: CDR1 SGHRS and CDR2 YFSETQ. CDR3 region: CASSLTSGSGGEQYF. The CDR3 nucleotides read TGCGCCAGCAGCTTAACTAGCGGGAGTGGTGGCGAGCAGTACTTC.

The chain employs TRBV4-2 and TRBJ2-3, with 9 positions matching TRBD2. The germline V gene encodes CDR1 LGHNA and CDR2 YNFKEQ. The length of the CDR3 is 18 residues. After removal of 1 base from V and 3 bases from J, the junction contained 11 bases not matched to a gene. The CDR3 DNA reads as TGTGCCAGCAGCCAAGTGGTGGCGGGAGGGCTCCCAACAGATACGCAGTATTTT. Its protein product is CASSQVVAGGLPTDTQYF.

The CDR3 spells CASSYDPTGPQETQYF. In DNA, the CDR3 is TGTGCCAGCAGCTACGATCCGACAGGGCCCCAAGAGACCCAGTACTTC. J is TRBJ2-5 and V is TRBV7-3; 7 bases agree with TRBD1. The CDR3 spans 16 residues. Trimming at V came to 4 bases and at J to 1 base, leaving 9 bases not matched to a gene. Germline lookup yields CDR1 SGHTA and CDR2 FQGTGA.

This sequence joins TRBV18 and TRBJ1-4, with TRBD1 matching over 8 bases. Germline values: CDR1 KGHSH, CDR2 LQKENI. Unmatched junction bases numbered 8, after V lost 6 bases and J lost 2 bases. The length of the CDR3 is 16 residues. CDR3 loop: CASSQGQGGTNEKLFF. CDR3 in DNA: TGTGCCAGCTCCCAAGGACAGGGAGGCACTAATGAAAAACTGTTTTTT.